This TCR beta chain was sequenced in a study of ipilimumab plus nivolumab after autologous stem cell transplantation. Some clones are missing from TCRdb's copy, which holds only in-frame ones; the method was immunoSEQ multiplex PCR. This table has about 40,000 clones, almost 95% appearing once. V was clipped by 5 bases and J by 0 bases; unmatched bases: 14. The V gene's germline CDR1 is SGHNT and CDR2 YYREEE (reference sequence). The CDR3 is made up of 18 amino acids. Sequenced material: PBMCs, taken in a trial of ipilimumab plus nivolumab as post-transplant consolidation. This clonotype originated in a male donor with multiple myeloma. This chain links TRBV5-4 with TRBJ2-5; 9 bases fit TRBD2. The CDR3 sequence is CASSQGGRVAGDQETQYF. CDR3 sequence (DNA): TGTGCCAGCAGTCAGGGGGGTCGAGTAGCGGGGGACCAAGAGACCCAGTACTTC.